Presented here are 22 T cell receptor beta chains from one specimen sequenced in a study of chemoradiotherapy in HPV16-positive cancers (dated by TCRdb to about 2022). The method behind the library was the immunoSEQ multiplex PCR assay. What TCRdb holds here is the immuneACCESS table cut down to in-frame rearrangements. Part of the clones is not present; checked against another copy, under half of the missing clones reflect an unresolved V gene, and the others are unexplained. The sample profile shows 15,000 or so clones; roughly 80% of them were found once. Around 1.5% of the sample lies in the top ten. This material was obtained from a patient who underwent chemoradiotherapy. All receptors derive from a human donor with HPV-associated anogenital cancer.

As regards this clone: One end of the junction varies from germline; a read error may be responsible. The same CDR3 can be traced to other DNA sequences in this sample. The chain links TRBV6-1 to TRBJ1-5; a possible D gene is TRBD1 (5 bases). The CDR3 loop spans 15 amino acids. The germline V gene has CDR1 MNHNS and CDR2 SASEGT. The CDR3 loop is CASIPRQTVNQPQHF. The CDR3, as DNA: TGCGCCAGCATTCCGCGCCAGACAGTAAATCAGCCCCAGCATTTT.

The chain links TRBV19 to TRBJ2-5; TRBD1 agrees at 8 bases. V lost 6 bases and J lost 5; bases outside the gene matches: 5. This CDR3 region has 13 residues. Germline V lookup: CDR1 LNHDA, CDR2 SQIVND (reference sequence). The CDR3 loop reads CASRDRARETQYF. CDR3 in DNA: TGTGCCAGTAGGGACAGGGCCCGGGAGACCCAGTACTTC.

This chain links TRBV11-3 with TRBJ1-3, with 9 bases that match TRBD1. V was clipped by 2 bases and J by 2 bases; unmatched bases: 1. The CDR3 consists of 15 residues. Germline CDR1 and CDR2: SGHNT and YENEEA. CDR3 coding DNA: TGTGCCAGCAGCTTACGGACAGGGGCTGGAAACACCATATATTTT. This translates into CASSLRTGAGNTIYF. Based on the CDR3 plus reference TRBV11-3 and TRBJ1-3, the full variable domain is EAGVVQSPRYKIIEKKQPVAFWCNPISGHNTLYWYLQNLGQGPELLIRYENEEAVDDSQLPKDRFSAERLKGVDSTLKIQPAELGDSAVYLCASSLRTGAGNTIYFGEGSWLTVV.

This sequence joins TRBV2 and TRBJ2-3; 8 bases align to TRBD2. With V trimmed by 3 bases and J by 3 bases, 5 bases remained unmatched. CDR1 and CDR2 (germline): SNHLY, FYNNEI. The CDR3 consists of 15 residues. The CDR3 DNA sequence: TGTGCCAGCAGTGACTCCGGGAGGGTTACAGATACGCAGTATTTT. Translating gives CASSDSGRVTDTQYF.

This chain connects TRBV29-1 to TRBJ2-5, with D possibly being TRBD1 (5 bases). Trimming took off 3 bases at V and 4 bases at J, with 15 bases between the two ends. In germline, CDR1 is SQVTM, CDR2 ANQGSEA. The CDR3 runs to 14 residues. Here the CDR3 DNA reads TGCAGCGTTGATGGCAGGCAGGGCCGAGAGACCCAGTACTTC. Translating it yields CSVDGRQGRETQYF.

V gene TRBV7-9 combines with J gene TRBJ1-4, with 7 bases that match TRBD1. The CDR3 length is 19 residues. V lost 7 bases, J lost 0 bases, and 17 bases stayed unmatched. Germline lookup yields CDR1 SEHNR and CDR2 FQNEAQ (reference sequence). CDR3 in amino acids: CASNAIDRAGAATNEKLFF. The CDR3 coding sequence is TGTGCCAGCAACGCTATCGACAGGGCCGGGGCTGCAACTAATGAAAAACTGTTTTTT.

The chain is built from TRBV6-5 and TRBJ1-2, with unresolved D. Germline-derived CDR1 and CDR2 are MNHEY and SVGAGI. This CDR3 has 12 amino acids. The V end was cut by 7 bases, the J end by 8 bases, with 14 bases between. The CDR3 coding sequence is TGTGCCAGCACCTCCTTCATCTCCGGCTACACCTTC. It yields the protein CASTSFISGYTF.

The DNA for the CDR3 is TGTGCCAGCAGCTCCTATACACTAGCGGCGAGCACAGATACGCAGTATTTT. This translates into CASSSYTLAASTDTQYF. This rearrangement joins TRBV5-6 to TRBJ2-3, with TRBD2 matching 8 bases. This CDR3 region has 17 residues. The germline V gene encodes CDR1 SGHDT and CDR2 YYEEEE. V shed 3 bases and J 0 bases; nucleotides not matched to a gene: 9.

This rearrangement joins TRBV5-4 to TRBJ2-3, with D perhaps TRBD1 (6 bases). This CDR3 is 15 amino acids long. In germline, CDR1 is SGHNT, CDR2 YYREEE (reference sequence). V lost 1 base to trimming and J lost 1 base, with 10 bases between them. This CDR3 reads CASSLLPGGTDTQYF. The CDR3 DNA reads TGTGCCAGCAGCTTGCTCCCAGGGGGCACAGATACGCAGTATTTT.

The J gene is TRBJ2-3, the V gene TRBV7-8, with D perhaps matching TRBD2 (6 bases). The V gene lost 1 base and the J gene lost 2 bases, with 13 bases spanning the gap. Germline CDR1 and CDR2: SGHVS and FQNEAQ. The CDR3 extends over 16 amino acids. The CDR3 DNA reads TGTGCCAGCAGCTTAGTTGGGGGGAGCCTCACAGATACGCAGTATTTT. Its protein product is CASSLVGGSLTDTQYF.

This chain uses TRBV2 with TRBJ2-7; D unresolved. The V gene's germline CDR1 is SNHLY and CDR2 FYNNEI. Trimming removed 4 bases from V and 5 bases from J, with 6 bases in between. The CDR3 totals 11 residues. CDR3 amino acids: CASSVSHEQYF. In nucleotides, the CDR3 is TGTGCCAGCAGTGTATCCCACGAGCAGTACTTC.

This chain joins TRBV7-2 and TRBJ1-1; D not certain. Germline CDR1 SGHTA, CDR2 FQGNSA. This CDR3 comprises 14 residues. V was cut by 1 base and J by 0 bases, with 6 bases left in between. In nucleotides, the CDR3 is TGTGCCAGCAGCTTAGGGGTGGTGAACACTGAAGCTTTCTTT. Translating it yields CASSLGVVNTEAFF.

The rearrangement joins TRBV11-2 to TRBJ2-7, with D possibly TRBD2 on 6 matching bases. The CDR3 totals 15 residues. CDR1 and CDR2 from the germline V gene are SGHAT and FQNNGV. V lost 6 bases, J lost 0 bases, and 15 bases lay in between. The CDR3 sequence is CASSYGPGASYEQYF. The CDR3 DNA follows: TGTGCCAGCAGTTACGGTCCGGGAGCCTCCTACGAGCAGTACTTC.

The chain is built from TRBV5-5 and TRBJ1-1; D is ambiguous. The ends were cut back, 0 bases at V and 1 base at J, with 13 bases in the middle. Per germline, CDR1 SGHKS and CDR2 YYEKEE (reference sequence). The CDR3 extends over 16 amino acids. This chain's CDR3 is CASSLVGGTSNTEAFF. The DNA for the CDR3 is TGTGCCAGCAGCTTGGTAGGCGGAACCTCGAACACTGAAGCTTTCTTT.

The chain's CDR3 is CASSQDITETDTQYF. The CDR3 nucleotides are TGCGCCAGCAGCCAAGATATTACGGAAACAGATACGCAGTATTTT. The chain links TRBV4-1 to TRBJ2-3; D is uncertain. The CDR3 length is 15 residues. Germline V gene data show CDR1 as MGHRA and CDR2 as YSYEKL. Between the trimmed V and J ends, which lost 0 bases and 3 bases, there was a span of 10 bases.

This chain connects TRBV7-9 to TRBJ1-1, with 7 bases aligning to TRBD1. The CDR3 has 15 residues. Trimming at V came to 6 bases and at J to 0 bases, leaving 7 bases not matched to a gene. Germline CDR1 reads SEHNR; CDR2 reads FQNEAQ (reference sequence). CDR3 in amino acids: CASRTGTAMNTEAFF. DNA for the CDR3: TGTGCCAGCAGAACGGGGACAGCCATGAACACTGAAGCTTTCTTT.

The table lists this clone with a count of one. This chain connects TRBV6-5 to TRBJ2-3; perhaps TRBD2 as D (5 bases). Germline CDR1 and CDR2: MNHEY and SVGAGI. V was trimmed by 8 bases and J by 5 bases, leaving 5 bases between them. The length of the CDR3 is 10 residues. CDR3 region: CASGRDTQYF. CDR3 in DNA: TGTGCCAGCGGGAGAGATACGCAGTATTTT.

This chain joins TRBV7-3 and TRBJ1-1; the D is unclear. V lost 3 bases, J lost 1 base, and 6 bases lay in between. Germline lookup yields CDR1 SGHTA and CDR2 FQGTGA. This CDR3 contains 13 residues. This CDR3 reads CASSFQWNTEAFF. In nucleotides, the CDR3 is TGTGCCAGCAGCTTCCAGTGGAACACTGAAGCTTTCTTT.

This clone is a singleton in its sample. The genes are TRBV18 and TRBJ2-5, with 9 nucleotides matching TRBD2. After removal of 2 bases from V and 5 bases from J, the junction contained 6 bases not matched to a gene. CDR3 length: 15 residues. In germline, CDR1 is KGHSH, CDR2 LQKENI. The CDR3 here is CASSPGAGGQETQYF. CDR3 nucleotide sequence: TGTGCCAGCTCACCAGGAGCGGGGGGACAGGAGACCCAGTACTTC.

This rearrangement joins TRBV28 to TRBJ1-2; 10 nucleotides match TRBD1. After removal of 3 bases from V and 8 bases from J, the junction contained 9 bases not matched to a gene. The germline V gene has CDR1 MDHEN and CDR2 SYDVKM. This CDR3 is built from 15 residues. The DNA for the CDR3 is TGTGCCAGCAGTTTGGGGGACAGGGGCAATTGGGGCTACACCTTC. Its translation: CASSLGDRGNWGYTF.

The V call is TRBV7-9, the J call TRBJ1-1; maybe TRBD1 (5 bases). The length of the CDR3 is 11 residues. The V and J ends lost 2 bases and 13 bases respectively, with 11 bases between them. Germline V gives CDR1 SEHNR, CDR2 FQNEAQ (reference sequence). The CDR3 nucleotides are TGTGCCAGCAGCTTATACCAGCAGGGTTTCTTT. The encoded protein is CASSLYQQGFF.

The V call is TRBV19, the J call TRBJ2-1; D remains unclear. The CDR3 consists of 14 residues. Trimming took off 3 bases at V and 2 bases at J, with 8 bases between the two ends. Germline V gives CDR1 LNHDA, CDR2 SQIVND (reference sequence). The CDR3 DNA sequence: TGTGCCAGTAGTATGAGCGATACCTACAATGAGCAGTTCTTC. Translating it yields CASSMSDTYNEQFF. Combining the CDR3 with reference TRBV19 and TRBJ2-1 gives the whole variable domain DGGITQSPKYLFRKEGQNVTLSCEQNLNHDAMYWYRQDPGQGLRLIYYSQIVNDFQKGDIAEGYSVSREKKESFPLTVTSAQKNPTAFYLCASSMSDTYNEQFFGPGTRLTVL.